These 7 T cell receptor beta chains were sequenced from one sample in a study (dated by TCRdb to the mid-2010s). Library prep was done by RT-PCR. The reads were generated on an Illumina MiSeq. TCRdb trimmed public reads at Q25 via fastp, called clones via MiXCR and kept in-frame beta chains. All rows with the same CDR3 protein become a single entry with the most common DNA and genes. The sample has about 700,000 distinct CDR3 sequences on record, approximately 15% of them singletons. The ten largest clones represent roughly 3.9% of the sample. The sequenced sample was memory CD4+ T cells from blood. These receptors were obtained from a female donor in good health, serving as a healthy control.

This clonotype came up many times. The rearrangement uses TRBV10-3 and TRBJ1-5, with D perhaps TRBD1 (5 bases). The CDR3 consists of 17 residues. Germline CDR1 and CDR2: ENHRY and SYGVKD. Between the trimmed V and J ends, which lost 2 bases and 1 base, there was a span of 15 bases. CDR3 sequence: CAISEVPGFGSNQPQHF. CDR3 bases: TGTGCCATCAGTGAGGTTCCAGGGTTCGGAAGCAATCAGCCCCAGCATTTT.

This clonotype showed up just a few times. The V and J genes are TRBV29-1 and TRBJ1-4; no firm D call. CDR1 and CDR2 from the germline V gene are SQVTM and ANQGSEA. Trimming left V 4 bases short and J 3 bases short, with 9 bases between. The CDR3 is 13 amino acids. The CDR3 DNA reads TGCAGCGTTGGAAGGCAATCTAATGAAAAACTGTTTTTT. Residues: CSVGRQSNEKLFF. The full variable domain, with the rest looked up from reference TRBV29-1 and TRBJ1-4, is SAVISQKPSRDICQRGTSLTIQCQVDSQVTMMFWYRQQPGQSLTLIATANQGSEATYESGFVIDKFPISRPNLTFSTLTVSNMSPEDSSIYLCSVGRQSNEKLFFGSGTQLSVL.

The chain is built from TRBV20-1 and TRBJ2-2; TRBD2 agrees at 8 bases. The CDR3 totals 17 residues. Germline V gene lookup returns CDR1 DFQATT and CDR2 SNEGSKA (reference sequence). The trim removed 3 bases at V and 4 bases at J, leaving 13 bases unmatched. The CDR3 DNA follows: TGCAGTGCTAGTCCCAGCGGGAGAGGATCGGGCACCGGGGAGCTGTTTTTT. Translation gives CSASPSGRGSGTGELFF.

The rearrangement uses TRBV6-4 and TRBJ2-1; D is possibly TRBD1 (5 bases). The length of the CDR3 is 14 residues. Germline V lookup: CDR1 MRHNA, CDR2 SNTAGT. Trimming left V 0 bases short and J 4 bases short, with 7 bases between. The CDR3 reads CASSDSTGYNEQFF. The CDR3 DNA sequence: TGTGCCAGCAGTGACTCCACAGGTTACAATGAGCAGTTCTTC.

V and J are TRBV18 and TRBJ1-1; D gene ambiguous. The ends were cut back, 2 bases at V and 7 bases at J, with 8 bases in the middle. CDR3 length: 12 amino acids. Germline CDR1 is KGHSH and CDR2 is LQKENI. The CDR3 protein is CASSPGLGEAFF. The CDR3 nucleotides are TGTGCCAGCTCACCAGGGTTGGGTGAAGCTTTCTTT.

This chain connects TRBV6-2 or TRBV6-3 to TRBJ1-5; a possible D gene is TRBD1 (5 bases). Germline values: CDR1 MNHEY, CDR2 SVGEGT. V was trimmed by 6 bases and J by 1 base, leaving 16 bases between them. There are 16 residues in the CDR3. CDR3 protein: CASSNDRGGSNQPQHF. CDR3 coding DNA: TGTGCCAGCAGCAACGACCGGGGCGGAAGCAATCAGCCCCAGCATTTT.

This clonotype was found a few times. The chain is built from TRBV7-2 and TRBJ2-3; D is possibly TRBD2 (6 bases). The CDR3 runs 16 residues. Germline CDR1 and CDR2: SGHTA and FQGNSA. Deletions cut 4 bases from V and 1 base from J, with 15 bases between. CDR3 region: CASSSRSGWGTDTQYF. Here the CDR3 DNA reads TGTGCCAGCAGCTCTCGTAGCGGTTGGGGCACAGATACGCAGTATTTT.